The text below deals with one TCR beta chain. Being one base from a much bigger clone, this may be a read error. No conserved phenylalanine or tryptophan is present at the end of the CDR3, so a read error is the likely explanation. CDR3 size: 16 residues. Germline CDR1 is KGHSH and CDR2 is LQKENI. V lost 3 bases to trimming and J lost 0 bases, with 14 bases between them. The data are from a study of Graves' ophthalmopathy and Graves' hyperthyroidism. The TCR beta CDR3 regions underwent amplification from RNA transcripts. The workflow started with a first-round RT-PCR run with HTBI primers and then moved on to a second-round multiplex PCR. A single record per CDR3 protein comes from TCRdb applying MiXCR to the multiplex PCR reads. Found here are around 400,000 distinct CDR3 sequences, around 18% of them singletons; the top ten hold approximately 1.4%.

The sequence was collected from a woman aged 18 to 35 with Graves' ophthalmopathy. The chain joins TRBV18 to TRBJ1-1, with a tentative D call TRBD1 (6 bases). The material sequenced was peripheral blood. Written as DNA, the CDR3 is TGTGCCAGCTCACCTCTAAGACAGGTCTTGAACACTGAAGCTTTCCTT. Its protein product is CASSPLRQVLNTEAFL.